This T cell receptor beta chain was sequenced for a study of shared clonotypes between healthy human individuals. CDR1 DFQATT and CDR2 SNEGSKA come from the germline V gene (reference sequence). The CDR3 runs to 11 residues. The V gene lost 6 bases and the J gene lost 1 base, with 6 bases spanning the gap. This table comes from immunoSEQ multiplex PCR, and its TCRdb copy is limited to in-frame clones, with some not included. In the table there are about 640,000 clones, roughly 78% of which are singletons. This clonotype was sampled from a woman in her twenties or thirties in good health. This chain links TRBV20-1 with TRBJ1-2; no clear D. The specimen was memory CD4+ T cells sorted from blood. Subset given: CD45RA-negative fraction. CDR3 region: CSATDNYGYTF. CDR3 DNA sequence: TGCAGTGCAACAGATAACTATGGCTACACCTTC.